The 21 T cell receptor beta chains in this list originate from one sample, sequenced in a study of T cell responses to AZD1222 COVID-19 vaccine. Using immunoSEQ multiplex PCR, the repertoire was profiled, and TCRdb retains in-frame clones only, with some absent. The table shows roughly 200,000 clones, with roughly 91% occurring only once. This specimen consisted of peripheral blood, obtained on day 0 of MenACWY control vaccination. These TCRs come from an adult in good health.

The chain employs TRBV28 and TRBJ1-2; D may be TRBD1 (5 bases). Per the germline V gene, CDR1 is MDHEN and CDR2 is SYDVKM. The V gene lost 6 bases and the J gene lost 4 bases, with 12 bases spanning the gap. The CDR3 runs to 13 residues. The DNA for the CDR3 is TGTGCCAGCAGATCGGGGCCTCTCTATGGCTACACCTTC. Its protein is CASRSGPLYGYTF.

The chain employs TRBV5-1 and TRBJ1-1; TRBD1 is a possible D gene (5 bases). Trimming pared 2 bases from V and 10 bases from J, leaving 18 bases between. Per the germline V gene, CDR1 is SGHRS and CDR2 is YFSETQ. This CDR3 has 14 residues. This CDR3 reads CASSLQRRDLGAFF. For the CDR3, the DNA is TGCGCCAGCAGCTTACAGCGGCGGGACCTGGGAGCTTTCTTT.

This chain connects TRBV10-1 to TRBJ1-1; weak D call: TRBD1 (5 bases). V was shortened by 3 bases and J by 11 bases, with 16 bases between the two germline ends. The CDR3 is 13 amino acids. From germline, CDR1 is WNHNN and CDR2 SYGVQD (reference sequence). CDR3 sequence reads: CASSEKGAPLAFF. The CDR3 DNA follows: TGCGCCAGCAGTGAAAAAGGGGCACCACTCGCTTTCTTT.

On this clone itself: The same CDR3 also results from other DNA sequences found in this sample. This chain uses TRBV5-1 with TRBJ1-2; no clear D gene. The CDR3 consists of 14 residues. Germline V gene data show CDR1 as SGHRS and CDR2 as YFSETQ. V was cut by 0 bases and J by 6 bases, with 12 bases left in between. The CDR3 nucleotides are TGCGCCAGCAGCTTGGCGCAAGGAGCCGATGGCTACACCTTC. It codes for CASSLAQGADGYTF.

J is TRBJ2-2 and V is TRBV6-5; D remains ambiguous. CDR1 and CDR2 (germline): MNHEY, SVGAGI. Trimming stripped 4 bases from V and 4 bases from J, with 10 bases between. CDR3 size: 14 residues. CDR3 DNA sequence: TGTGCCAGCAGTTTAAGCTACAGCACCGGGGAGCTGTTTTTT. Amino acids: CASSLSYSTGELFF.

The chain links TRBV7-2 to TRBJ1-5, with TRBD1 matching 7 bases. This CDR3 is 14 amino acids long. Germline V gene sequence: CDR1 SGHTA, CDR2 FQGNSA. Trimming removed 5 bases from V and 6 bases from J; junction bases left unmatched: 7. The CDR3 is CASSRPGGGQPQHF. CDR3 nucleotide sequence: TGTGCCAGCAGCCGCCCAGGGGGGGGTCAGCCCCAGCATTTT.

This chain connects TRBV3-1 (or the pseudogene TRBV3-2) to TRBJ2-1, with 9 bases fitting TRBD1. Trimming at V came to 4 bases and at J to 2 bases, leaving 6 bases not matched to a gene. This CDR3 region has 16 residues. Germline lookup yields CDR1 LGHDT and CDR2 YNNKEL (reference sequence). CDR3 sequence (DNA): TGTGCCAGCAGCCGCCGGGACAGGGATCCCTACAATGAGCAGTTCTTC. Its protein product is CASSRRDRDPYNEQFF.

V is TRBV5-1 and J is TRBJ1-1; unclear D gene. The germline V and J ends were trimmed by 4 bases and 1 base, with 11 bases remaining between them. Germline CDR1 reads SGHRS; CDR2 reads YFSETQ. The CDR3 has 14 amino acids. CDR3 sequence: CASSSLPPNTEAFF. In DNA, the CDR3 is TGCGCCAGCAGCAGCCTGCCCCCGAACACTGAAGCTTTCTTT. Variable domain in full (rest from reference TRBV5-1 and TRBJ1-1): KAGVTQTPRYLIKTRGQQVTLSCSPISGHRSVSWYQQTPGQGLQFLFEYFSETQRNKGNFPGRFSGRQFSNSRSEMNVSTLELGDSALYLCASSSLPPNTEAFFGQGTRLTVV.

The chain is built from TRBV19 and TRBJ2-7, with D perhaps matching TRBD2 (6 bases). CDR1 and CDR2 (germline): LNHDA, SQIVND (reference sequence). The CDR3 has 15 amino acids. Trimming pared 2 bases from V and 2 bases from J, leaving 13 bases between. The CDR3 protein is CASSIIGGDAYEQYF. For the CDR3, the DNA is TGTGCCAGTAGTATAATTGGCGGGGATGCCTACGAGCAGTACTTC. The full variable domain, in which reference TRBV19 and TRBJ2-7 provide the parts outside the CDR3, is DGGITQSPKYLFRKEGQNVTLSCEQNLNHDAMYWYRQDPGQGLRLIYYSQIVNDFQKGDIAEGYSVSREKKESFPLTVTSAQKNPTAFYLCASSIIGGDAYEQYFGPGTRLTVT.

The rearrangement joins TRBV12-5 to TRBJ1-1; the D is unclear. This CDR3 comprises 12 residues. Trimming shortened V by 5 bases and J by 2 bases, and 6 bases separated the two germline ends. The germline CDR1 and CDR2 sequences are LGHNT and FRNRAP. In DNA, the CDR3 is TGTGCTAGTGGTCTTCACAACACTGAAGCTTTCTTT. It codes for CASGLHNTEAFF. Together with reference TRBV12-5 and TRBJ1-1, the CDR3 gives the full variable domain: DARVTQTPRHKVTEMGQEVTMRCQPILGHNTVFWYRQTMMQGLELLAYFRNRAPLDDSGMPKDRFSAEMPDATLATLKIQPSEPRDSAVYFCASGLHNTEAFFGQGTRLTVV.

The V call is TRBV24-1, the J call TRBJ1-1; D might be TRBD1 (5 bases). From germline, CDR1 is KGHDR and CDR2 SFDVKD. The CDR3 runs 12 residues. Trimming took 3 bases from V and 7 from J, leaving 8 bases between them. In DNA, the CDR3 is TGTGCCACCAGTGATGAGAGGGGTGAAGCTTTCTTT. It is translated as CATSDERGEAFF.

The chain is built from TRBV4-3 and TRBJ2-1, with 7 bases lining up with TRBD2. This CDR3 has 15 residues. Germline lookup yields CDR1 LGHNA and CDR2 YSLEER. V lost 0 bases to trimming and J lost 8 bases; unmatched junction nucleotides: 7. The CDR3 region has the DNA TGCGCCAGCAGCCAAGAACGCGGGGGTTGGGATGAGCAGTTCTTC. It codes for CASSQERGGWDEQFF.

This sequence joins TRBV6-1 and TRBJ2-1; a possible D gene is TRBD2 (6 bases). V dropped 4 bases and J dropped 3 bases, with 19 bases sitting between them. The CDR3 sequence is 17 residues long. Germline CDR1 is MNHNS and CDR2 is SASEGT. CDR3 region: CASSARERGYGYNEQFF. The CDR3 nucleotides read TGTGCCAGCAGTGCACGGGAGAGGGGCTACGGCTACAATGAGCAGTTCTTC.

The gene calls are TRBV29-1 and TRBJ1-5; the match to TRBD1 covers 10 bases. The CDR3 totals 15 residues. CDR1 is SQVTM and CDR2 is ANQGSEA in the germline V gene. V shed 5 bases, J shed 4 bases, and the junction held 8 bases outside the gene matches. The CDR3 DNA reads as TGCAGCGTTACGTTCGCGGGACAGGGGAATCAGCCCCAGCATTTT. Translating it yields CSVTFAGQGNQPQHF.

The J gene is TRBJ1-4, the V gene TRBV7-9; D remains unclear. CDR1 is SEHNR, CDR2 FQNEAQ, per germline (reference sequence). CDR3 size: 14 residues. Trimming removed 4 bases from V and 7 bases from J, with 13 bases in between. CDR3 sequence: CASSYTPGGEKLFF. CDR3 nucleotides: TGTGCCAGCAGCTACACCCCCGGTGGTGAAAAACTGTTTTTT.

The V and J genes are TRBV11-3 and TRBJ2-3; D is undetermined. Germline lookup yields CDR1 SGHNT and CDR2 YENEEA. This CDR3 contains 15 residues. V lost 4 bases to trimming and J lost 2 bases, with 13 bases between them. The DNA of the CDR3 is TGTGCCAGCAGCTCCGGAGCCTTACCCACAGATACGCAGTATTTT. This gives the protein CASSSGALPTDTQYF.

The genes are TRBV6-2 or TRBV6-3 and TRBJ1-1; no clear D gene. V lost 6 bases to trimming and J lost 0 bases, with 11 bases between them. CDR3 length equals 14 residues. CDR1 and CDR2 (germline): MNHEY, SVGEGT. CDR3 in amino acids: CASSSDMLNTEAFF. CDR3 coding DNA: TGTGCCAGCAGCTCCGACATGTTGAACACTGAAGCTTTCTTT.

V is TRBV6-4 and J is TRBJ2-1; 8 bases fit TRBD1. The CDR3 runs 11 residues. CDR1 and CDR2 (germline): MRHNA, SNTAGT. V shed 9 bases, J shed 5 bases, and the junction held 0 bases outside the gene matches. This CDR3 is CARDRDNEQFF. The CDR3 region has the DNA TGTGCCAGGGACAGGGACAATGAGCAGTTCTTC.

The rearrangement uses TRBV15 and TRBJ1-1; D is unresolved. Germline loops: CDR1 LNHNV, CDR2 YYDKDF (reference sequence). V was cut by 5 bases and J by 1 base, with 5 bases left in between. The CDR3 totals 12 residues. The CDR3 bases are TGTGCCACCAGCCGGAGGAACACTGAAGCTTTCTTT. Protein product: CATSRRNTEAFF.

The rearrangement links TRBV9 to TRBJ1-1; 9 bases are a match to TRBD1. V dropped 3 bases and J dropped 5; count of bases not matched to a gene: 8. This CDR3 is 15 amino acids long. Germline CDR1 is SGDLS and CDR2 is YYNGEE. The CDR3 sequence: CASSAPQGAGTEAFF. CDR3 DNA sequence: TGTGCCAGCAGCGCCCCACAGGGGGCAGGGACTGAAGCTTTCTTT.

This clone was counted only a few times. This rearrangement joins TRBV13 to TRBJ2-7; D assignment may be TRBD1 or TRBD2 (6 bases each). The CDR3 extends over 17 amino acids. The germline gives CDR1 PRHDT, CDR2 FYEKMQ (reference sequence). Trimming pared 3 bases from V and 0 bases from J, leaving 18 bases between. CDR3 sequence reads: CASSFGGRRGDSYEQYF. CDR3 DNA sequence: TGTGCCAGCAGCTTCGGGGGCCGGCGGGGAGACTCCTACGAGCAGTACTTC.